The rows below give T cell receptor beta chains drawn from one sample of a study of Graves' ophthalmopathy and Graves' hyperthyroidism. From the multiplex PCR reads, TCRdb called clonotypes with MiXCR, one entry per CDR3 protein. The data hold roughly 420,000 distinct CDR3 sequences, with approximately 21% observed a single time. The sequenced sample was peripheral blood. The receptors stem from a young woman with stable Graves' hyperthyroidism. Each CDR3 is given with its conserved first and last residue. D genes are given only for firm matches. Clone size is stated in some rows and not others, as once, few, many or a class when expanded.

size	V	D	J	DNA	CDR3
many	TRBV15	.	TRBJ2-5	TGTGCCACCAGCAGCGGGGTGAGCGGGGAGACCCAGTACTTC	CATSSGVSGETQYF
.	TRBV10-3	.	TRBJ1-2	TGTGCTATCAGTGCGGCAGGGGATAACTATGGCTACACCTTC	CAISAAGDNYGYTF
many	TRBV12-3/TRBV12-4	.	TRBJ1-3	TGTGCCAGCAGTCCATCTGGAAGCACCATATATTTT	CASSPSGSTIYF
.	TRBV28	.	TRBJ2-7	TGTGCCAGCAGCCCAGGGACTCACTACGAGCAGTACTTC	CASSPGTHYEQYF
many	TRBV20-1	.	TRBJ2-5	TGCAGTGCTAGCGACACCAGACTCCTCCAAGAGACCCAGTACTTC	CSASDTRLLQETQYF
many	TRBV20-1	.	TRBJ2-5	TGCAGTGCTAGAGATTGGACAGATCAAGAGACCCAGTACTTC	CSARDWTDQETQYF
.	TRBV11-2	.	TRBJ2-7	TGTGCCAGCAGCTTCTCTTGGCAGGGAAGGGGCGAGCAGTACTTC	CASSFSWQGRGEQYF
.	TRBV11-2	.	TRBJ2-5	TGTGCCAGCAGCTTGGTAGGCGTCTCAGAGACCCAGTACTTC	CASSLVGVSETQYF
few	TRBV2	TRBD1	TRBJ1-1	TGTGCCAGCAACCCAGGGGGCAATTCGAACACTGAAGCTTTCTTT	CASNPGGNSNTEAFF
many	TRBV6-1	TRBD1	TRBJ1-6	TGTGCCAGCAGTGATGCAGACAGGGTCTATAATTCACCCCTCCACTTT	CASSDADRVYNSPLHF
many	TRBV4-3	.	TRBJ1-5	TGCGCCAGCAGCCAAGCAGAGGGGTTGCCCCAGCATTTT	CASSQAEGLPQHF
many	TRBV25-1	TRBD1	TRBJ2-2	TGTGCCAGCAGTGATACTGGGACAGCAGCCCACACCGGGGAGCTGTTTTTT	CASSDTGTAAHTGELFF
.	TRBV12-3/TRBV12-4	.	TRBJ2-5	TGTGCCAGCAGTTTTTCTAGTGTGGAGACCCAGTACTTC	CASSFSSVETQYF
many	TRBV12-3/TRBV12-4	.	TRBJ2-2	TGTGCCAGCAGTTTAGCGGGAGGGAACACCGGGGAGCTGTTTTTT	CASSLAGGNTGELFF
many	TRBV7-8	.	TRBJ1-1	TGTGCCAGCAGCTCCCGCGAGGGTGGCACTGAAGCTTTCTTT	CASSSREGGTEAFF
many	TRBV30	.	TRBJ2-2	TGTGCCTGGAGTCTACCCGGGGAGCTGTTTTTT	CAWSLPGELFF
.	TRBV2	TRBD1	TRBJ2-7	TGTGCCAGCAGCCCCCGACAGGGAGCAGGGGGCTACGAGCAGTACTTC	CASSPRQGAGGYEQYF
many	TRBV20-1	.	TRBJ1-6	TGCAGTGCTACAGCGAGCTCCTATAATTCACCCCTCCACTTT	CSATASSYNSPLHF
.	TRBV19	.	TRBJ1-2	TGTGCCAGTAGTTCGGCCCCTAACTATGGCTACACCTTC	CASSSAPNYGYTF
many	TRBV4-3	.	TRBJ1-1	TGCGCCAGCAGCCAAGACCTAAGACAGGCAACGAACACTGAAGCTTTCTTT	CASSQDLRQATNTEAFF
many	TRBV18	TRBD2	TRBJ2-5	TGTGCCAGCTCCCCGGGACTAGGACAAGAGACCCAGTACTTC	CASSPGLGQETQYF
many	TRBV10-3	TRBD1	TRBJ2-7	TGTGCCATCAGCGGACAGGGTGAGCTCTACGAGCAGTACTTC	CAISGQGELYEQYF
.	TRBV4-1	.	TRBJ2-2	TGCGCCAGCAGCCAAGATGGGTGGAGGGCGAACACCGGGGAGCTGTTTTTT	CASSQDGWRANTGELFF
many	TRBV15	.	TRBJ1-3	TGTGCCACCAGCAGAGTGGGCTCTGGAAACACCATATATTTT	CATSRVGSGNTIYF
many	TRBV9	.	TRBJ2-5	TGTGCCAGCAGCAAACAGACAGGATATGCTACAGAGACCCAGTACTTC	CASSKQTGYATETQYF
many	TRBV7-3	.	TRBJ1-2	TGTGCCAGCAGCTTAACAGGGGCTGGCGATGGCTACACCTTC	CASSLTGAGDGYTF
many	TRBV29-1	TRBD2	TRBJ2-7	TGCAGCGTTGAAGGGGCGGGAGGGATATACGAGCAGTACTTC	CSVEGAGGIYEQYF
many	TRBV30	.	TRBJ1-3	TGTGCCTGGGACGATTTGGGTGGAAACACCATATATTTT	CAWDDLGGNTIYF
.	TRBV6-1	.	TRBJ1-1	TGTGCCAGCATCACAGGGAATATGAACACTGAAGCTTTCTTT	CASITGNMNTEAFF
few	TRBV27	.	TRBJ1-1	TGTGCCAGCAGTCCCCTAGTAGAAGGGAACACTGAAGCTTTCTTT	CASSPLVEGNTEAFF
many	TRBV27	TRBD2	TRBJ2-3	TGTGCCAGCAGAAAAACCGGGACTAGCAGCACAGATACGCAGTATTTT	CASRKTGTSSTDTQYF
many	TRBV2	.	TRBJ1-2	TGTGCCACGGAGAAGGGACGTTCTAACTATGGCTACACCTTC	CATEKGRSNYGYTF
many	TRBV7-6	.	TRBJ2-7	TGTGCCAGCAGCTTAAAAGGGCCCTACGAGCAGTACTTC	CASSLKGPYEQYF
many	TRBV25-1	TRBD1	TRBJ2-5	TGTGCCAGCAGTGAGTCAATTGGACAGGGGGAGGAGACCCAGTACTTC	CASSESIGQGEETQYF
.	TRBV7-2	.	TRBJ2-5	TGTGCCAGCAGCTTACGAAGGAGGCGAGTGGAGACCCAGTACTTC	CASSLRRRRVETQYF
.	TRBV5-4	.	TRBJ1-2	TGTGCCAGCAGCTTGGTGGGCTCTAACTATGGCTACACCTTC	CASSLVGSNYGYTF
.	TRBV20-1	TRBD2	TRBJ2-7	TGCAGTGCTAGAGATTGGGATAGCGGGCCCTACGAGCAGTACTTC	CSARDWDSGPYEQYF
many	TRBV28	.	TRBJ1-2	TGTGCCAGCAGTCTCGGTATGAACTATGGCTACACCTTC	CASSLGMNYGYTF
.	TRBV7-8	TRBD2	TRBJ2-2	TGTGCCAGCACCATCTTGGGAGGGACGAACACCGGGGAGCTGTTTTTT	CASTILGGTNTGELFF
many	TRBV6-5	TRBD2	TRBJ2-6	TGTGCCAGCAGTTACTCAGGGCGGGAGACTGGGGCCAACGTCCTGACTTTC	CASSYSGRETGANVLTF
many	TRBV6-1	TRBD2	TRBJ2-2	TGTGCCAGCAACAGACTAGCGGGGGGCACCGGGGAGCTGTTTTTT	CASNRLAGGTGELFF
.	TRBV6-1	TRBD2	TRBJ2-2	TGTGCCAGCAGGGATAGCGGGAGAAACACCGGGGAGCTGTTTTTT	CASRDSGRNTGELFF
many	TRBV27	TRBD2	TRBJ2-7	TGTGCCAGCAGTTTTTCTAGCGGGGACGCCTACGAGCAGTACTTC	CASSFSSGDAYEQYF
many	TRBV20-1	.	TRBJ2-3	TGCAGTGCTAAGCGTCAGACTAGCACAGATACGCAGTATTTT	CSAKRQTSTDTQYF
.	TRBV12-3/TRBV12-4	TRBD2	TRBJ2-2	TGTGCCAGCAGTCGCGGCGGGGGGAACACCGGGGAGCTGTTTTTT	CASSRGGGNTGELFF
many	TRBV19	TRBD2	TRBJ2-7	TGTGCCAGTAGTTGGTCGGCTAGCGGTTACGAGCAGTACTTC	CASSWSASGYEQYF
many	TRBV20-1	TRBD1	TRBJ2-7	TGCAGTGCTAGAGATCCGCGACAGGGCTCCTACGAGCAGTACTTC	CSARDPRQGSYEQYF